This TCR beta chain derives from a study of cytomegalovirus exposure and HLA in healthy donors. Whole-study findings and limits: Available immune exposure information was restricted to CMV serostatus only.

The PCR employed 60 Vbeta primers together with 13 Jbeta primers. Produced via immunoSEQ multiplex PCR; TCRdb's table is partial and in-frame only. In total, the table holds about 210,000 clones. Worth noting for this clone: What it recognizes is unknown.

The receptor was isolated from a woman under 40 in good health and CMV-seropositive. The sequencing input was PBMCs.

CDR3 region: CASSYYRDRQAFF. The CDR3 nucleotides read TGTGCCAGCAGTTACTATCGGGACAGGCAAGCTTTCTTT. This chain connects TRBV6-6 to TRBJ1-1; 8 bases fit TRBD1. The CDR3 has 13 amino acids. The V segment lost 1 base and the J segment 9 bases; nucleotides outside the gene matches: 4. The germline gives CDR1 MNHNY, CDR2 SVGAGI (reference sequence).